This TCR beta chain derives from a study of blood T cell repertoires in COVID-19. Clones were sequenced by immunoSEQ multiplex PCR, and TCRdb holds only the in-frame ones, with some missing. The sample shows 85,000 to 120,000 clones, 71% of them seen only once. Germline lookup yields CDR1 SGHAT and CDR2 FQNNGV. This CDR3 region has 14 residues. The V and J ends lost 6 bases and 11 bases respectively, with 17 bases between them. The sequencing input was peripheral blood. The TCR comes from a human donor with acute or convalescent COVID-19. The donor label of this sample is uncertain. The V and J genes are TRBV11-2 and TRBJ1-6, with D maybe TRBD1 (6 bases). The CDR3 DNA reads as TGTGCCAGCAGTTCCTCGACAGGCTCCACACCCCTCCACTTT. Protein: CASSSSTGSTPLHF.